A single sample gave rise to the 21 T cell receptor beta chains below, sequenced in a study of blood T cell repertoires in COVID-19. Some clones are missing from TCRdb's copy, which holds only in-frame ones; the method was immunoSEQ multiplex PCR. This sample has 250,000 to 300,000 clones; approximately 83% occur once, and the top ten carry approximately 2%. The sequencing input was PBMCs or T cells enriched from blood (not recorded which). The receptors were sampled from a woman aged 50 to 60 who had recovered from COVID-19.

This rearrangement joins TRBV6-5 to TRBJ2-5, with 7 bases matching TRBD2. This CDR3 is 16 amino acids long. With 2 bases clipped from V and 2 bases from J, the junction kept 8 bases outside the gene matches. Germline V gene sequence: CDR1 MNHEY, CDR2 SVGAGI. The CDR3 sequence: CASSYGILARQETQYF. CDR3 bases: TGTGCCAGCAGTTACGGAATACTAGCGCGACAAGAGACCCAGTACTTC.

This clone was found once. The chain combines TRBV19 with TRBJ1-1; D ambiguous. CDR1 is LNHDA and CDR2 is SQIVND in the germline V gene (reference sequence). Trimming removed 3 bases from V and 0 bases from J, with 11 bases in between. The CDR3 length is 15 residues. CDR3 protein: CASSILPTVNTEAFF. The CDR3 nucleotides are TGTGCCAGTAGTATCCTCCCTACAGTGAACACTGAAGCTTTCTTT. Filled out from reference TRBV19 and TRBJ1-1, the complete variable domain reads DGGITQSPKYLFRKEGQNVTLSCEQNLNHDAMYWYRQDPGQGLRLIYYSQIVNDFQKGDIAEGYSVSREKKESFPLTVTSAQKNPTAFYLCASSILPTVNTEAFFGQGTRLTVV.

V gene TRBV5-5 combines with J gene TRBJ2-7, with D unresolved. Trimming removed 4 bases from V and 6 bases from J, with 14 bases in between. Germline V lookup: CDR1 SGHKS, CDR2 YYEKEE (reference sequence). The CDR3 runs to 13 residues. CDR3 sequence reads: CASSPSGIGEQYF. In nucleotides, the CDR3 is TGTGCCAGCAGCCCGTCGGGTATCGGCGAGCAGTACTTC.

A remark on this clone: The same CDR3 can be traced to other DNA sequences in this sample. The V gene is TRBV10-3, the J gene TRBJ1-5; the D is unclear. V was cut by 3 bases and J by 4 bases, with 4 bases left in between. This CDR3 contains 12 residues. CDR1 and CDR2 from the germline V gene are ENHRY and SYGVKD. The CDR3 loop is CAISDSNQPQHF. The DNA for the CDR3 is TGTGCCATCAGTGATTCTAATCAGCCCCAGCATTTT.

The V gene is TRBV7-8, the J gene TRBJ1-2; tentatively, D is TRBD1 (6 bases). CDR1 is SGHVS, CDR2 FQNEAQ, per germline. The length of the CDR3 is 14 residues. Trimming removed 2 bases at V and 6 bases at J, with 13 bases between. Written as DNA, the CDR3 is TGTGCCAGCAGCTTATCGCAGGGGATAGATGGCTACACCTTC. The encoded protein is CASSLSQGIDGYTF.

This chain links TRBV27 with TRBJ1-1; D might be TRBD1 (6 bases). Germline V gene sequence: CDR1 MNHEY, CDR2 SMNVEV (reference sequence). V lost 5 bases and J 6 bases, leaving 25 bases between the germline ends. The CDR3 is 17 residues long. The CDR3 loop is CASSPLAGGGLFPEAFF. The CDR3, as DNA: TGTGCCAGCAGTCCACTAGCTGGCGGGGGGCTATTCCCTGAAGCTTTCTTT.

The chain combines TRBV25-1 with TRBJ2-3, with D unclear. Trimming cost V 2 bases and J 3 bases, with 6 bases left between them. Germline-derived CDR1 and CDR2 are MGHDK and SYGVNS. This CDR3 region has 13 residues. CDR3 in DNA: TGTGCCAGCAGTGAACTAGAAACAGATACGCAGTATTTT. Translated: CASSELETDTQYF.

This clone was detected only once. The chain combines TRBV7-9 with TRBJ2-4, with 9 nucleotides matching TRBD1. Germline V CDR1 and CDR2: SEHNR, FQNEAQ (reference sequence). This CDR3 is built from 17 residues. V shed 1 base and J 6 bases; nucleotides not matched to a gene: 10. The DNA of the CDR3 is TGTGCCAGCAGCTTAGTGGGGACAGGGCCAGAGGGAAACATTCAGTACTTC. As protein: CASSLVGTGPEGNIQYF.

Regarding this clone: This specimen includes other DNA sequences encoding the same CDR3. The CDR3 region is CAWSVLDTQYF. In DNA form, the CDR3 reads TGTGCCTGGAGTGTACTAGATACGCAGTATTTT. This chain connects TRBV30 to TRBJ2-3; D gene unclear. The germline V gene encodes CDR1 GTSNPN and CDR2 SVGIG (reference sequence). The CDR3 spans 11 residues. Trimming stripped 0 bases from V and 5 bases from J, with 3 bases between.

The rearrangement uses TRBV14 and TRBJ1-1, with D possibly TRBD1 on 5 matching bases. Trimming left V 6 bases short and J 4 bases short, with 12 bases between. This CDR3 is built from 13 residues. The germline V gene encodes CDR1 SGHDN and CDR2 FVKESK. CDR3 coding DNA: TGTGCCAGCAGTAGGGCAAGGGGCACTGAAGCTTTCTTT. It is translated as CASSRARGTEAFF.

The chain combines TRBV7-2 with TRBJ1-1, with 10 nucleotides matching TRBD1. Germline trimming cut 4 bases from V and 2 bases from J; bases unmatched to any gene: 4. Germline lookup yields CDR1 SGHTA and CDR2 FQGNSA. The CDR3 spans 15 residues. The CDR3 here is CASSSRQGANTEAFF. The CDR3, as DNA: TGTGCCAGCAGCTCACGACAGGGGGCAAACACTGAAGCTTTCTTT. The full variable domain, its missing parts supplied by reference TRBV7-2 and TRBJ1-1, is GAGVSQSPSNKVTEKGKDVELRCDPISGHTALYWYRQSLGQGLEFLIYFQGNSAPDKSGLPSDRFSAERTGGSVSTLTIQRTQQEDSAVYLCASSSRQGANTEAFFGQGTRLTVV.

The chain couples TRBV4-1 to TRBJ1-6; TRBD1 might be the D (6 bases). CDR1 and CDR2 (germline): MGHRA, YSYEKL. The V end was cut by 4 bases, the J end by 0 bases, with 19 bases between. This CDR3 is 19 amino acids long. The CDR3 bases are TGCGCCAGCAGCCGGACCCCTCGACAGGCCAGCTCCTATAATTCACCCCTCCACTTT. Translated, it gives CASSRTPRQASSYNSPLHF.

The chain recombines TRBV18 with TRBJ2-3; no clear D gene. CDR1 and CDR2 (germline): KGHSH, LQKENI. Trimming shortened V by 0 bases and J by 2 bases, and 3 bases separated the two germline ends. The CDR3 runs 13 residues. Here the CDR3 DNA reads TGTGCCAGCTCACCACCGGCCACAGATACGCAGTATTTT. It translates to CASSPPATDTQYF.

The J gene is TRBJ1-1, the V gene TRBV5-1; unclear D gene. The CDR3 is 15 amino acids. The germline V gene has CDR1 SGHRS and CDR2 YFSETQ. V was shortened by 0 bases and J by 0 bases, with 9 bases between the two germline ends. CDR3 loop: CASSLANSMNTEAFF. The CDR3 DNA follows: TGCGCCAGCAGCTTGGCCAACAGCATGAACACTGAAGCTTTCTTT. The full variable domain, in which reference TRBV5-1 and TRBJ1-1 provide the parts outside the CDR3, is KAGVTQTPRYLIKTRGQQVTLSCSPISGHRSVSWYQQTPGQGLQFLFEYFSETQRNKGNFPGRFSGRQFSNSRSEMNVSTLELGDSALYLCASSLANSMNTEAFFGQGTRLTVV.

V is TRBV13 and J is TRBJ2-7; a weak D match, TRBD1 (5 bases). The germline CDR1 and CDR2 sequences are PRHDT and FYEKMQ (reference sequence). This CDR3 comprises 14 residues. Trimming removed 5 bases at V and 0 bases at J, with 11 bases between. The CDR3 sequence is CASSTRVTSYEQYF. The CDR3 region has the DNA TGTGCCAGCAGCACCAGGGTGACCTCCTACGAGCAGTACTTC.

This clone was found once. The chain is built from TRBV28 and TRBJ2-5, with D possibly being TRBD1 (6 bases). Trimming cost V 6 bases and J 1 base, with 12 bases left between them. CDR3 length equals 14 residues. CDR1 is MDHEN, CDR2 SYDVKM, per germline. CDR3 nucleotide sequence: TGTGCCAGCAGAAACCTGGACAGCCAAGAGACCCAGTACTTC. This translates into CASRNLDSQETQYF.

J is TRBJ1-1 and V is TRBV5-6, with 7 bases that match TRBD1. Germline-derived CDR1 and CDR2 are SGHDT and YYEEEE. The CDR3 extends over 16 amino acids. V shed 3 bases and J 3 bases; nucleotides not matched to a gene: 11. The CDR3 DNA sequence: TGTGCCAGCAGCTCAACCCCGACAGGGAGAGACACTGAAGCTTTCTTT. It translates to CASSSTPTGRDTEAFF. The complete variable domain, with remaining parts taken from reference TRBV5-6 and TRBJ1-1, reads DAGVTQSPTHLIKTRGQQVTLRCSPKSGHDTVSWYQQALGQGPQFIFQYYEEEERQRGNFPDRFSGHQFPNYSSELNVNALLLGDSALYLCASSSTPTGRDTEAFFGQGTRLTVV.

The CDR3 loop reads CATPSPIMDTGELFF. Here the CDR3 DNA reads TGTGCCACTCCATCTCCTATCATGGACACCGGGGAGCTGTTTTTT. The rearrangement joins TRBV7-2 to TRBJ2-2; the D is unclear. Between the trimmed V and J ends, which lost 10 bases and 3 bases, there was a span of 18 bases. There are 15 residues in the CDR3. Germline CDR1 and CDR2: SGHTA and FQGNSA.

CDR3 DNA sequence: TGTGCCAGCAGCAGAGACAGGGGACCCTATAATTCACCCCTCCACTTT. Its protein product is CASSRDRGPYNSPLHF. The chain uses TRBV7-6 and TRBJ1-6; 8 bases match TRBD1. CDR1 is SGHVS and CDR2 is FNYEAQ in the germline V gene. V lost 5 bases and J lost 2; bases outside the gene matches: 5. CDR3 length: 16 residues.

The chain couples TRBV28 to TRBJ2-2, with 12 bases that match TRBD2. This CDR3 spans 16 amino acids. With 8 bases clipped from V and 0 bases from J, the junction kept 4 bases outside the gene matches. CDR1 is MDHEN, CDR2 SYDVKM, per germline. CDR3 sequence (DNA): TGTGCCAGCGGACTAGCGGGGAGCGCGAACACCGGGGAGCTGTTTTTT. The encoded protein is CASGLAGSANTGELFF.

The CDR3 bases are TGCGCCAGCAGCCAGGGACCCCCGGGACAGGGCCAAGGAGGTCAGCCCCAGCATTTT. This gives the protein CASSQGPPGQGQGGQPQHF. The chain couples TRBV4-1 to TRBJ1-5; 9 bases line up with TRBD1. Germline-derived CDR1 and CDR2 are MGHRA and YSYEKL. The CDR3 covers 19 residues. V shed 3 bases and J 6 bases; nucleotides not matched to a gene: 18.